This TCR beta chain was observed in a study of T-cell reconstitution after alpha-beta-depleted transplantation in children. This clonotype was recorded at least ten times. Unique molecular identifiers featured in how the TCRbeta library was prepared. TCRdb itself ran the PCR reads through MiXCR, one entry per CDR3 protein. The sample yields about 610,000 distinct CDR3 sequences, 10% seen once. The TCR comes from a human donor who donated a stem cell graft to a child with acute myeloid leukemia. The sample in question was PBMCs from the stem cell graft donor, obtained from the stem cell graft.

In DNA, the CDR3 is TGTGCCAGCAGCGGGGGACAGTCGAACACTGAAGCTTTCTTT. This translates into CASSGGQSNTEAFF. J is TRBJ1-1 and V is TRBV9, with TRBD1 matching over 7 bases. J lost 1 base, V lost 3 bases, and 3 bases had no gene match. Germline values: CDR1 SGDLS, CDR2 YYNGEE. The CDR3 length is 14 residues.